This T cell receptor (beta chain) derives from a study of monozygotic twins with inflammatory bowel disease. Study outcomes and limitations: TCRbeta inverse Simpson diversity was decreased in IBD patients versus healthy co-twins.

For this clonotype: Its antigen is unknown.

CDR1 and CDR2 from the germline V gene are MNHEY and SMNVEV (reference sequence). The CDR3 extends over 16 amino acids. TCRdb re-called the 5' RACE reads and shows each CDR3 protein once, DNA omitted. This listing includes fewer than 400,000 distinct CDR3 sequences. The chain is built from TRBV27 and TRBJ2-3; as DNA is missing, the TRBD1 call by TCRdb cannot be tested. This TCR was sampled from a human donor with ulcerative colitis or Crohn's disease, or a healthy co-twin of an affected twin (not recorded which). Specimen: blood. The CDR3 reads CASSHPTGKGTDTQYF.